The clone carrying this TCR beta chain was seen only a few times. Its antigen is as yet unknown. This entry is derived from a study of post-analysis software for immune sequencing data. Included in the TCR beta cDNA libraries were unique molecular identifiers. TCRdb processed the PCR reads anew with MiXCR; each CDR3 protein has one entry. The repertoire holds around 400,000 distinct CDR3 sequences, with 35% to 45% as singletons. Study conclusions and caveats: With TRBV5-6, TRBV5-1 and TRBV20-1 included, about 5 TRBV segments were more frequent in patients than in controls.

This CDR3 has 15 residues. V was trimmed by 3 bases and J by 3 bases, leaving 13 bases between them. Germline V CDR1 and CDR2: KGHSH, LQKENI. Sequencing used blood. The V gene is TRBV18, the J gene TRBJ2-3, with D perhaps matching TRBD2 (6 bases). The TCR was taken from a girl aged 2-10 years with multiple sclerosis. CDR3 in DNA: TGTGCCAGCTCACCCGGGACTGGAGGGACAGATACGCAGTATTTT. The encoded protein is CASSPGTGGTDTQYF. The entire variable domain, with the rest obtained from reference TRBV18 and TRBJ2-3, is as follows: NAGVMQNPRHLVRRRGQEARLRCSPMKGHSHVYWYRQLPEEGLKFMVYLQKENIIDESGMPKERFSAEFPKEGPSILRIQQVVRGDSAAYFCASSPGTGGTDTQYFGPGTRLTVL.